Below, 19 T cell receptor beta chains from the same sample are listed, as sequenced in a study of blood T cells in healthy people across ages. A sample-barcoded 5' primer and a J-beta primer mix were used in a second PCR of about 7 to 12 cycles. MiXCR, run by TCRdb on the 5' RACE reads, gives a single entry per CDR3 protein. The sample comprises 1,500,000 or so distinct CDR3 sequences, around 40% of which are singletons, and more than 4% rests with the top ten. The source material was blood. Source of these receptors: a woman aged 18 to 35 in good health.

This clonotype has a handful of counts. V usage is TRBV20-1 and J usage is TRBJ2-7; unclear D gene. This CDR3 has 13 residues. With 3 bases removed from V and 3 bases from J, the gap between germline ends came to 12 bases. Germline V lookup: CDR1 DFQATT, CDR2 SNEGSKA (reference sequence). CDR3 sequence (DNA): TGCAGTGCTAGGACCCCTGAATTCTACGAGCAGTACTTC. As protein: CSARTPEFYEQYF.

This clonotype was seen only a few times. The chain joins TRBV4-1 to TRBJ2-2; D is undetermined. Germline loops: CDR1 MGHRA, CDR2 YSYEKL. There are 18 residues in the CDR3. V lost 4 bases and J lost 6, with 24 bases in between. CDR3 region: CASSRMTRLSNTAGELFF. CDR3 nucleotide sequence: TGCGCCAGCAGCCGAATGACAAGGCTATCGAACACCGCCGGGGAGCTGTTTTTT.

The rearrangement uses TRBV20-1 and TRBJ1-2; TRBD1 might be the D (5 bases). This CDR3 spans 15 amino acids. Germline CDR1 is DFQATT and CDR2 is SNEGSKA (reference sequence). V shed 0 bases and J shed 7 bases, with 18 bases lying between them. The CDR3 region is CSARDPGQMGCGYTF. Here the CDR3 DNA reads TGCAGTGCTAGAGATCCAGGGCAGATGGGCTGTGGCTACACCTTC.

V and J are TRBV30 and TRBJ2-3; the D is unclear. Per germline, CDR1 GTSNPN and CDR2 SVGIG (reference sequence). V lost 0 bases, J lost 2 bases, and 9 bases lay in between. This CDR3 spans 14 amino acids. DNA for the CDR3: TGTGCCTGGAGTGTATCTGCAGACACAGATACGCAGTATTTT. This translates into CAWSVSADTDTQYF.

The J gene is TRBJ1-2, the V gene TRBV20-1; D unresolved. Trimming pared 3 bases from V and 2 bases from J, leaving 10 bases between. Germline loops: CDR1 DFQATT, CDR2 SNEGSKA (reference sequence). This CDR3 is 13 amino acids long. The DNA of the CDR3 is TGCAGTGCTAGTCGGCAGCCAAACTATGGCTACACCTTC. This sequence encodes CSASRQPNYGYTF.

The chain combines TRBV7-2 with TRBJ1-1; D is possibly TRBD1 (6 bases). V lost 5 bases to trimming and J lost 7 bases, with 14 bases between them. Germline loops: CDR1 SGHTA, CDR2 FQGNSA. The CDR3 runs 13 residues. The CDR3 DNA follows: TGTGCCAGCAGCCTCCGACAGGACCATGAAGCTTTCTTT. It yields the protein CASSLRQDHEAFF.

Written as DNA, the CDR3 is TGCAGCGTTGACGGGGACCGGGACAGGGGGCGAGATTGGGATACGCAGTATTTT. Residues: CSVDGDRDRGRDWDTQYF. The gene calls are TRBV29-1 and TRBJ2-3, with TRBD1 identical over 12 bases. Germline V gene sequence: CDR1 SQVTM, CDR2 ANQGSEA. The trim removed 3 bases at V and 6 bases at J, leaving 16 bases unmatched. The CDR3 covers 18 residues.

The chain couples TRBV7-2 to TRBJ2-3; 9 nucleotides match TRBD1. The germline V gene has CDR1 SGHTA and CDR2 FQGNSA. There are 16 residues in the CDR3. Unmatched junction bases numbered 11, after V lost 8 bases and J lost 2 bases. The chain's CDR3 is CASSLQGAGNTDTQYF. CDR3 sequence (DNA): TGTGCCAGCTCCCTACAGGGGGCGGGGAACACAGATACGCAGTATTTT.

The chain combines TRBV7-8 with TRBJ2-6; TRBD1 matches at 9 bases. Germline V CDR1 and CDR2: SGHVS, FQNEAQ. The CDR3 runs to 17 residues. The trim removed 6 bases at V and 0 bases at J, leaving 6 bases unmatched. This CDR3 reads CASRSGTGISGANVLTF. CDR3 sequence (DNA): TGTGCCAGCAGATCCGGGACAGGGATCTCTGGGGCCAACGTCCTGACTTTC.

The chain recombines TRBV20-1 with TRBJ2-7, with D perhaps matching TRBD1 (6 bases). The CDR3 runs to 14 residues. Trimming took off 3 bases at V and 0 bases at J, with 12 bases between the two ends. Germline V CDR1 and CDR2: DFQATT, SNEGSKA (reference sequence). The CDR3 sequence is CSARDSSSSYEQYF. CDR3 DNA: TGCAGTGCTAGGGACAGTTCGAGCTCCTACGAGCAGTACTTC.

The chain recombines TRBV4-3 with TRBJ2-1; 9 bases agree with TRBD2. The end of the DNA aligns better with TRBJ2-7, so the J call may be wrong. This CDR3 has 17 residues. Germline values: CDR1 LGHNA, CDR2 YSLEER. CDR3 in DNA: TGCGCCAGCAGCCAAGATCTAGCGGGGTTCTCCTACAATGAGCAGTACTTC. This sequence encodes CASSQDLAGFSYNEQYF.

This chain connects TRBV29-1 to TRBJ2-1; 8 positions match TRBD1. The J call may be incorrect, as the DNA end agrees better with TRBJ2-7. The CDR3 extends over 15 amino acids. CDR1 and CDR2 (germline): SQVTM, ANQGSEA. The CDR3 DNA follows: TGCAGCGTTCCCTTGCAGGGGGCTACCTACAATGAGCAGTACTTC. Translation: CSVPLQGATYNEQYF.

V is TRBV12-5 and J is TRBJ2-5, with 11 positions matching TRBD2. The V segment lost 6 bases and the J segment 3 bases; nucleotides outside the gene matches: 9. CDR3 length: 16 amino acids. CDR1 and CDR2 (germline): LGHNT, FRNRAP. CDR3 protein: CASGLSGGAGEETQYF. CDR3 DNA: TGTGCTAGTGGCCTTAGCGGGGGGGCCGGAGAAGAGACCCAGTACTTC.

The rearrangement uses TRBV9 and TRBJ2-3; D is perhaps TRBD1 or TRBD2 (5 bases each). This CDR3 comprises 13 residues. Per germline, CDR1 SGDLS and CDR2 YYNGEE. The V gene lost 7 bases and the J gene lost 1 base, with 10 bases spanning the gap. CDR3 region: CASGTEGTDTQYF. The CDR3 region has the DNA TGTGCCAGCGGGACGGAGGGCACAGATACGCAGTATTTT.

This CDR3 reads CASSGDRGGDTQYF. The DNA for the CDR3 is TGTGCCAGCAGCGGGGACAGGGGTGGAGATACGCAGTATTTT. The chain is built from TRBV9 and TRBJ2-3, with 10 bases that match TRBD1. The CDR3 is 14 amino acids. The J segment lost 5 bases and the V segment lost 3 bases, leaving 3 bases of the junction unmatched. Per the germline V gene, CDR1 is SGDLS and CDR2 is YYNGEE.

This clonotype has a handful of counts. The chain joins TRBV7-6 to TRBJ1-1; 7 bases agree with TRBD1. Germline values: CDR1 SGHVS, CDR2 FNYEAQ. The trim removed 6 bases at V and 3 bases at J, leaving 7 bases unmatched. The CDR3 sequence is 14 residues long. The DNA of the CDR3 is TGTGCCAGCAGTGCGACAGGGCCTGACACTGAAGCTTTCTTT. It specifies CASSATGPDTEAFF.

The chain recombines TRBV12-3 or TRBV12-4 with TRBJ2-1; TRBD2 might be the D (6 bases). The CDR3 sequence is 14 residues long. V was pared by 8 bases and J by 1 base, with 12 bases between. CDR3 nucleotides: TGTGCCAGCGAAGGGACTCCATCCTACAATGAGCAGTTCTTC. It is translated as CASEGTPSYNEQFF.

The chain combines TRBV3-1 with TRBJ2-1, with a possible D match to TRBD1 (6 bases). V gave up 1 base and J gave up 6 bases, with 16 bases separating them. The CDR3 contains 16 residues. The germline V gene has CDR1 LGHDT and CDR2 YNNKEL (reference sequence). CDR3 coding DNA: TGTGCCAGCAGCCAAGGCAGGGGTCCCCGGTTCAATGAGCAGTTCTTC. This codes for CASSQGRGPRFNEQFF.

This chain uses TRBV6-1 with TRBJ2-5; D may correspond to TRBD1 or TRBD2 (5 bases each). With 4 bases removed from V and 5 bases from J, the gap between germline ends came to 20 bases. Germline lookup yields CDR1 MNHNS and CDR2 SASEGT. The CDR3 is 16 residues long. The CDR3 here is CASSGWGSDYVETQYF. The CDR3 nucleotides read TGTGCCAGCAGTGGGTGGGGGAGTGATTATGTGGAGACCCAGTACTTC.